The 10 T cell receptor beta chains given below trace back to one sample, sequenced in a study of siplizumab effects on memory and regulatory T cells. Produced via immunoSEQ multiplex PCR; TCRdb's table is partial and in-frame only. The sample lists some 100,000 clones, around 94% occurring once. The material sequenced was non-Treg CD4+ T cells sorted from blood. These receptors were collected from a human donor in good health.

This chain links TRBV4-2 with TRBJ2-3; tentative D call: TRBD1 (6 bases). CDR3 length equals 13 residues. The V gene lost 1 base and the J gene lost 5 bases, with 7 bases spanning the gap. The germline V gene encodes CDR1 LGHNA and CDR2 YNFKEQ. The CDR3 region has the DNA TGTGCCAGCAGCCAAGGAGGGGGAGATACGCAGTATTTT. This encodes CASSQGGGDTQYF.

The CDR3 reads CASSADRDYGYTF. CDR3 DNA: TGTGCCAGTAGCGCGGACAGGGACTATGGCTACACCTTC. V is TRBV19 and J is TRBJ1-2; 8 nucleotides align to TRBD1. This CDR3 spans 13 amino acids. Germline CDR1 is LNHDA and CDR2 is SQIVND (reference sequence). Trimming at V came to 6 bases and at J to 3 bases, leaving 3 bases not matched to a gene.

V gene TRBV18 combines with J gene TRBJ1-2; unclear D gene. This CDR3 is built from 12 residues. Germline loops: CDR1 KGHSH, CDR2 LQKENI. V lost 3 bases and J lost 6, with 8 bases in between. The CDR3 nucleotides are TGTGCCAGCTCACCGGGCGGGGATGGCTACACCTTC. Protein: CASSPGGDGYTF.

The rearrangement joins TRBV30 to TRBJ2-3, with a weak D call TRBD2 (5 bases). The CDR3 is 15 residues long. The V gene lost 1 base and the J gene lost 5 bases, with 16 bases spanning the gap. The germline V gene encodes CDR1 GTSNPN and CDR2 SVGIG (reference sequence). DNA of the CDR3: TGTGCCTGGAGTGGTACAGCGGCGAGAATAGATACGCAGTATTTT. Its translation is CAWSGTAARIDTQYF. The full variable domain, in which reference TRBV30 and TRBJ2-3 provide the parts outside the CDR3, is SQTIHQWPATLVQPVGSPLSLECTVEGTSNPNLYWYRQAAGRGLQLLFYSVGIGQISSEVPQNLSASRPQDRQFILSSKKLLLSDSGFYLCAWSGTAARIDTQYFGPGTRLTVL.

J is TRBJ2-7 and V is TRBV5-1; D assignment may be TRBD1 or TRBD2 (5 bases each). Germline CDR1 is SGHRS and CDR2 is YFSETQ. The CDR3 is made up of 15 amino acids. Between the trimmed V and J ends, which lost 2 bases and 5 bases, there was a span of 17 bases. The CDR3 protein is CASSFNQRGTDEQYF. In DNA, the CDR3 is TGCGCCAGCAGCTTTAATCAGCGAGGGACCGACGAGCAGTACTTC.

The chain combines TRBV5-1 with TRBJ2-5; D remains unclear. V gave up 0 bases and J gave up 5 bases, with 14 bases separating them. From germline, CDR1 is SGHRS and CDR2 YFSETQ. This CDR3 has 15 residues. CDR3 loop: CASSLGGVSEETQYF. The CDR3 DNA sequence: TGCGCCAGCAGCTTGGGTGGGGTCTCCGAGGAGACCCAGTACTTC.

The gene calls are TRBV11-2 and TRBJ2-1; perhaps D is TRBD1 or TRBD2 (5 bases each). The CDR3 is 15 amino acids. The germline V and J ends were trimmed by 1 base and 7 bases, with 14 bases remaining between them. Germline values: CDR1 SGHAT, CDR2 FQNNGV. Written as DNA, the CDR3 is TGTGCCAGCAGCTTAGGGGACCGGATTGGGAATGAGCAGTTCTTC. Its protein is CASSLGDRIGNEQFF.

The chain has TRBV6-4 and TRBJ2-6; 7 bases map to TRBD1. Germline-derived CDR1 and CDR2 are MRHNA and SNTAGT. V trimming: 3 bases; J trimming: 1 base; junction bases outside the gene matches: 0. CDR3 length: 15 amino acids. The CDR3 sequence is CASSETGSGANVLTF. The CDR3 DNA sequence: TGTGCCAGCAGTGAGACAGGGTCTGGGGCCAACGTCCTGACTTTC.

This clone is a singleton in its sample. The J gene is TRBJ2-7, the V gene TRBV28; D gene uncertain. V was clipped by 8 bases and J by 2 bases, with 10 bases between them. Germline CDR1 and CDR2: MDHEN and SYDVKM. The CDR3 is 12 residues long. CDR3 in DNA: TGTGCCAGCCGGGCGCCACCCTACGAGCAGTACTTC. Its translation is CASRAPPYEQYF.

The chain recombines TRBV12-2 with TRBJ2-7; TRBD1 is taken as the D call from the table, unchecked against the DNA. TRBV12-2 is flagged as a pseudogene. The CDR3 has 19 residues. CDR3 sequence reads: CASRLPRSCRTGWAYEQYF. The CDR3 nucleotides read TGTGCAAGTCGCTTACCCCGCAGTTGTCGGACAGGATGGGCCTACGAGCAGTACTTC.